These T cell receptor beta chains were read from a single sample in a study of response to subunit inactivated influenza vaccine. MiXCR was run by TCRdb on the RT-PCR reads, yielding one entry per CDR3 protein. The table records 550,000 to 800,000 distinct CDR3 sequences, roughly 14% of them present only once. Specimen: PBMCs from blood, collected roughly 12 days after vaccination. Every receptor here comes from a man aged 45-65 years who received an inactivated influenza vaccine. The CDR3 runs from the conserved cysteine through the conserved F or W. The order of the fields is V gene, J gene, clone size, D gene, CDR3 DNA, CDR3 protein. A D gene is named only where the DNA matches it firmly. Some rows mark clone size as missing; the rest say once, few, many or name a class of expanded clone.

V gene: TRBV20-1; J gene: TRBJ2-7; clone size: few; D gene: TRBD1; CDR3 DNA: TGCAGTGCTAGGAGCCCCGGGACAGCCTACGAGCAGTACTTC; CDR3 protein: CSARSPGTAYEQYF
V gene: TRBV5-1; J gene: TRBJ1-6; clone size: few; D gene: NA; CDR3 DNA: TGCGCCAGCAGCAAGGAGAGGGGTGCACCCCTCCACTTT; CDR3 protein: CASSKERGAPLHF
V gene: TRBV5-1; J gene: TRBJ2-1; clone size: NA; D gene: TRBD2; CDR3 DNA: TGCGCCAGCAGCGAGGGGACTAGCGGGGGGCGAGGTGAGCAGTTCTTC; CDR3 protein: CASSEGTSGGRGEQFF
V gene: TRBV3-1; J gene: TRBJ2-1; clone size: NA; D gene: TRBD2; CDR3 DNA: TGTGCCAGCAGCCAAGGGCGGGGGGCGTTCAATGAGCAGTTCTTC; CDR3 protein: CASSQGRGAFNEQFF
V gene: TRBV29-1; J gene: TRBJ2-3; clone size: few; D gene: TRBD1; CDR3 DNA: TGCAGCGTTGTGACGGACAGGGATCCAGATACGCAGTATTTT; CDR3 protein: CSVVTDRDPDTQYF
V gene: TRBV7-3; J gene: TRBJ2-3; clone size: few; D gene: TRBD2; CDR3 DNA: TGTGCCAGCAGTCCCGGGACTAGCGGGAGAATTGGTACGCAGTATTTT; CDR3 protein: CASSPGTSGRIGTQYF
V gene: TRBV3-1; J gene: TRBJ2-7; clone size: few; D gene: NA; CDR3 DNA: TGTGCCAGCAGCCGGGGGCCGACTAGTGCGGCCTACGAGCAGTACTTC; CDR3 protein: CASSRGPTSAAYEQYF
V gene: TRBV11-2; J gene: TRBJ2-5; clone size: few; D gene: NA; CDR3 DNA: TGTGCCAGCAGCTTAGATCCCGGTGGGGAGACCCAGTACTTC; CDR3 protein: CASSLDPGGETQYF
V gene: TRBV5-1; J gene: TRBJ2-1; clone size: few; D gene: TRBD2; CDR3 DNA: TGCGCCAGCAGCTTGGCCGCTAGCGGGAGGGCCTACAATGAGCAGTTCTTC; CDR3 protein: CASSLAASGRAYNEQFF
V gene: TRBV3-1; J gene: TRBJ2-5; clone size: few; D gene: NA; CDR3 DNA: TGTGCCAGCAGCTCCGGGCTGGGAACGGAGACCCAGTACTTC; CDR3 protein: CASSSGLGTETQYF
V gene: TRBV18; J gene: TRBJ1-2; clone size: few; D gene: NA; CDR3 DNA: TGTGCCAGCTCCCCGGAATTTAACTATGGCTACACCTTC; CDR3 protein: CASSPEFNYGYTF
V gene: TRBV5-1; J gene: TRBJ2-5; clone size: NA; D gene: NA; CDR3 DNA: TGCGCCAGCAGCTTGGCCCCCTTAGCGGCAAGAGGAGAGACCCAGTACTTC; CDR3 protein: CASSLAPLAARGETQYF
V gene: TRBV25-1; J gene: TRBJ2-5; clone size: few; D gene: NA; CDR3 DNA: TGTGCCAGCAGTGCGGGGTTGGACAGTTGGAGAGAGACCCAGTACTTC; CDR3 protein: CASSAGLDSWRETQYF
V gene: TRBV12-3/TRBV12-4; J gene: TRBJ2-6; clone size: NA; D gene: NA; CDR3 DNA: TGTGCCAGCAGTTTATACGGGGCGTCCGGGGCCAACGTCCTGACTTTC; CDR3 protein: CASSLYGASGANVLTF
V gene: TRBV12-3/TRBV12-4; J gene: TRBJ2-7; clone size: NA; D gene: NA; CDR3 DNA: TGTGCCAGCACCCCCGGACCGGATCTCCACGAGCAGTACTTC; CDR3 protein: CASTPGPDLHEQYF
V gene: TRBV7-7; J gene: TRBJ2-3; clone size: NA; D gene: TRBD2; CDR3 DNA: TGTGCCAGCAGCTTAGAGGCTAGCGGGAGGGCCGCAGATACGCAGTATTTT; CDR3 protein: CASSLEASGRAADTQYF
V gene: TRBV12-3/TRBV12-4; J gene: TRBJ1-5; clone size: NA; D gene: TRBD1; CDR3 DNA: TGTGCCAGCAGTCCGACAGGGGGCCGACAGCCCCAGCATTTT; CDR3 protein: CASSPTGGRQPQHF
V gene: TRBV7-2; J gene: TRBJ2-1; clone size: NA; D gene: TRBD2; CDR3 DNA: TGTGCCAGCAGCTTAAGGGCGGGGGGTAGCAATGAGCAGTTCTTC; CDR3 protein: CASSLRAGGSNEQFF
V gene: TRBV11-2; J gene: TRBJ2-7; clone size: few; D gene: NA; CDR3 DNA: TGTGCCAGCAGGCACGGGGGGCGATCCTACGAGCAGTACTTC; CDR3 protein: CASRHGGRSYEQYF
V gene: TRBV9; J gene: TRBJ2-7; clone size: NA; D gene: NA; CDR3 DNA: TGTGCCAGCAGCGTAGGGGTATCGGGAGCATCCGAGCAGTACTTC; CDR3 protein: CASSVGVSGASEQYF
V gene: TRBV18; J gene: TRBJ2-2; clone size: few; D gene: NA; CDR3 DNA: TGTGCCAGCAGCCCGAGAGGCGCCGGGGAGCTGTTTTTT; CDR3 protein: CASSPRGAGELFF
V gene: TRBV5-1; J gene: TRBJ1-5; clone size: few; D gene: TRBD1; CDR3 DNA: TGCGCCAGCAGTTTGGGACAGGGCAACGCTCAGCCCCAGCATTTT; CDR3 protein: CASSLGQGNAQPQHF
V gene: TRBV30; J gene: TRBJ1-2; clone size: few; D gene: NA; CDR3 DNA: TGTGCCTGGACCAGGGGCTATGGCTACACCTTC; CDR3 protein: CAWTRGYGYTF
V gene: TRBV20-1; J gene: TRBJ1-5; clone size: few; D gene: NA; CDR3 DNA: TGCAGTGCTAGAGATCGGGGGACCCGAGGGCCCCAGCATTTT; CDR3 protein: CSARDRGTRGPQHF
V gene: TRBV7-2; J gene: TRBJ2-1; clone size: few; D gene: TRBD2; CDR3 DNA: TGTGCCAGCAAGATAAGCGGGGGCTCCTACAATGAGCAGTTCTTC; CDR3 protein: CASKISGGSYNEQFF
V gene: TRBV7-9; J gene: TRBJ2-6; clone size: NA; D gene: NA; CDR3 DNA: TGTGCCAGCAGCCTCTTCGACAGTCGCTCTGGGGCCAACGTCCTGACTTTC; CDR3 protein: CASSLFDSRSGANVLTF
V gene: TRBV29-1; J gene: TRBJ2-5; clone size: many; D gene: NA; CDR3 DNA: TGCAGCGTTGAAGTGTACCAAGAGACCCAGTACTTC; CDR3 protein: CSVEVYQETQYF
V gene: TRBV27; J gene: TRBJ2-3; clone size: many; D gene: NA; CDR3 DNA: TGTGCCAGCAGTTTATCGTGGATCGGGGCAGATACGCAGTATTTT; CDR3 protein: CASSLSWIGADTQYF
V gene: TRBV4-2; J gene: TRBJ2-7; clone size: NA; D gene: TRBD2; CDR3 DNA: TGTGCCAGCAGCCAAGAGGGGACTAGCGGGAGTTATTCCTACGAGCAGTACTTC; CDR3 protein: CASSQEGTSGSYSYEQYF
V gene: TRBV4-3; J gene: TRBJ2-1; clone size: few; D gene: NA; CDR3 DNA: TGCGCCAGCAGCCATTCTGGAAGCTACAATGAGCAGTTCTTC; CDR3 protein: CASSHSGSYNEQFF
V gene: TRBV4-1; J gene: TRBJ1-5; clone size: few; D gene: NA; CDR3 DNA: TGCGCCAGCAGCCCGGTATCTGCACAGGTCTTTAGCAATCAGCCCCAGCATTTT; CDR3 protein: CASSPVSAQVFSNQPQHF
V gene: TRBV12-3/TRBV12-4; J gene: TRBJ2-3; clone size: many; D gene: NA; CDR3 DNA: TGTGCCAGCAGCCCCGCGTGGACAGATACGCAGTATTTT; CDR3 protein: CASSPAWTDTQYF
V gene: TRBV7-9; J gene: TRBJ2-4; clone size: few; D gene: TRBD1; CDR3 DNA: TGTGCCAGCAGCCCAGACAGGGGGCTAGAAAACATTCAGTACTTC; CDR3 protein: CASSPDRGLENIQYF
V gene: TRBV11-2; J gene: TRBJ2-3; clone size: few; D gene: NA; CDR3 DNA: TGTGCCAGCAGCTTATTCTCGCTAGCAGATCCCCAAAGCACAGATACGCAGTATTTT; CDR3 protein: CASSLFSLADPQSTDTQYF
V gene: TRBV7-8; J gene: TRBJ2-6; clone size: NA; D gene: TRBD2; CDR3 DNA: TGTGCCAGCAGCTTACGGGAGGGACCCCACTCTGGGGCCAACGTCCTGACTTTC; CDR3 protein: CASSLREGPHSGANVLTF
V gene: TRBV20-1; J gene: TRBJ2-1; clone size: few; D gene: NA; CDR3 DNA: TGCAGTGCTAGAGGGGACACCCCATCGTCGTATGAGCAGTTCTTC; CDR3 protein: CSARGDTPSSYEQFF
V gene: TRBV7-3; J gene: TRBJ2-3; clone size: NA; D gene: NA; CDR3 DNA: TGTGCCAGCAGCTCTGGGGCGGGCACAGATACGCAGTATTTT; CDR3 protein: CASSSGAGTDTQYF
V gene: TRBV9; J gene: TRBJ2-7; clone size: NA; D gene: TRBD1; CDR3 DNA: TGTGCCAGCAGCGTTGGGACAGGGGGCGGCTACGAGCAGTACTTC; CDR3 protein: CASSVGTGGGYEQYF
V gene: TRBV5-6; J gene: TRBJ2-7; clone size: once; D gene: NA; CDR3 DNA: TGTGCCAGCGGTATAGGACATACTACGAAGCAGTACTTC; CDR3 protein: CASGIGHTTKQYF
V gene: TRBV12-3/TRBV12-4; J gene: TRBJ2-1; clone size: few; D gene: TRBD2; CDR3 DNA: TGTGCCAGCAGTCCCCCGGGACTAGCGGGAGGGCCGGGGTACAATGAGCAGTTCTTC; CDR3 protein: CASSPPGLAGGPGYNEQFF
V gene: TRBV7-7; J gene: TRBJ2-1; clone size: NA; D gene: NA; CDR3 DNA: TGTGCCAGCAGCTTAGGTGGTAGCGCCGGTTCTGGGAATGAGCAGTTCTTC; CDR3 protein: CASSLGGSAGSGNEQFF
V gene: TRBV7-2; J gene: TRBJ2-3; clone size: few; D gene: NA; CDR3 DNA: TGTGCCAGCAGCTTTTTGGTCGGCACAGATACGCAGTATTTT; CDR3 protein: CASSFLVGTDTQYF
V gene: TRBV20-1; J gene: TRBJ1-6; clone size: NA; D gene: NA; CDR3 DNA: TGCAGTGCTGCTCCCAGGGGCTATAATTCACCCCTCCACTTT; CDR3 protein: CSAAPRGYNSPLHF
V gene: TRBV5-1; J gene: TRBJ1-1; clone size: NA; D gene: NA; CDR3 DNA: TGCGCCAGCAGCTTGGGTTTACCCACTGAAGCTTTCTTT; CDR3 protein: CASSLGLPTEAFF
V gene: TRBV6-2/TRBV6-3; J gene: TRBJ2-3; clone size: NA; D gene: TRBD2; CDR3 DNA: TGTGCCAGCCACGGGAGCGGGGGGGCCGCAGATACGCAGTATTTT; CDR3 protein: CASHGSGGAADTQYF
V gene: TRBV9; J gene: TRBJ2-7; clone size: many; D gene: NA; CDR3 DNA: TGTGCCAGCAGCGTAGCTTCAGGGAGCTACGAGCAGTACTTC; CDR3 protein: CASSVASGSYEQYF
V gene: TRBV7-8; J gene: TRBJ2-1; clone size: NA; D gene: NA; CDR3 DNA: TGTGCCAGCAGCTTAGCGTCCAGGGTCCCTGGCAATGAGCAGTTCTTC; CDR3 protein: CASSLASRVPGNEQFF
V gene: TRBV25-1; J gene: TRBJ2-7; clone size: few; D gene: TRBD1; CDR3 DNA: TGTGCCAGCAGTGATCAGAGGGCTACAGGGGGCTACGAGCAGTACTTC; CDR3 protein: CASSDQRATGGYEQYF
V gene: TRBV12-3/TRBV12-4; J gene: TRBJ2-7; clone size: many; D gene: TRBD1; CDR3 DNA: TGTGCCAGCAGTAGAGACGGGACAGAATTCTACGAGCAGTACTTC; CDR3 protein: CASSRDGTEFYEQYF